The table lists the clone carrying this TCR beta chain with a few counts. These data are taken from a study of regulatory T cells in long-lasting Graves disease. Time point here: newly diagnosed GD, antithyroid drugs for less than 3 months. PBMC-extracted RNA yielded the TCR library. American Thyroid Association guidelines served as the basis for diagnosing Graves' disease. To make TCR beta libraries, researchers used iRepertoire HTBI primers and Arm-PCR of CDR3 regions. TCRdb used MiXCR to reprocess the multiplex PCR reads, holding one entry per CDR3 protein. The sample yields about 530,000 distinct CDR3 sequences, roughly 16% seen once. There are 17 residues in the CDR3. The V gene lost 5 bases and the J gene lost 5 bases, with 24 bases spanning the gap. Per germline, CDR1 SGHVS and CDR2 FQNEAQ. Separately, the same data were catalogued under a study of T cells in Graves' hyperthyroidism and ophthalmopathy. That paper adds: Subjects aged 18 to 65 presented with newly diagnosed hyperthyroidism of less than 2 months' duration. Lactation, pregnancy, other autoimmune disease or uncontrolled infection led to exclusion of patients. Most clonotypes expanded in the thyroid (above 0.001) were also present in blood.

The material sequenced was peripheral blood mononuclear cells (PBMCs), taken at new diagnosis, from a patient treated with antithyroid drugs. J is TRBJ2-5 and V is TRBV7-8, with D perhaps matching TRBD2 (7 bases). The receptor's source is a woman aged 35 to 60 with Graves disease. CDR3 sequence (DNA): TGTGCCAGCAGCCAATCCCTGGGGGGGGGGCGACAGGAGACCCAGTACTTC. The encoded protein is CASSQSLGGGRQETQYF.